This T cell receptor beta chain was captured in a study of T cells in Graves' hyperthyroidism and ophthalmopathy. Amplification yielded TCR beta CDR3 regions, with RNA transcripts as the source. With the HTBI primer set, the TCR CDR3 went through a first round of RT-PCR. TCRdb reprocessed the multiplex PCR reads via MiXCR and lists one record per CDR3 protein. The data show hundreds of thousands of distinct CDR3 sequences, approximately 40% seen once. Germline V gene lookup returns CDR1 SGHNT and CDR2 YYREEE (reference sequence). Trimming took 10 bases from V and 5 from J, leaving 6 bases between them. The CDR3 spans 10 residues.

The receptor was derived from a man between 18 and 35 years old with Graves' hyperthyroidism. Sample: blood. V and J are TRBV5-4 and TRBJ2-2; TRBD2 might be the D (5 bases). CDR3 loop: CAEGTGELFF. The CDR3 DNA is TGTGCCGAGGGTACCGGGGAGCTGTTTTTT. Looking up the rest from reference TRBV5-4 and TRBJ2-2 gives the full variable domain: ETGVTQSPTHLIKTRGQQVTLRCSSQSGHNTVSWYQQALGQGPQFIFQYYREEENGRGNFPPRFSGLQFPNYSSELNVNALELDDSALYLCAEGTGELFFGEGSRLTVL.